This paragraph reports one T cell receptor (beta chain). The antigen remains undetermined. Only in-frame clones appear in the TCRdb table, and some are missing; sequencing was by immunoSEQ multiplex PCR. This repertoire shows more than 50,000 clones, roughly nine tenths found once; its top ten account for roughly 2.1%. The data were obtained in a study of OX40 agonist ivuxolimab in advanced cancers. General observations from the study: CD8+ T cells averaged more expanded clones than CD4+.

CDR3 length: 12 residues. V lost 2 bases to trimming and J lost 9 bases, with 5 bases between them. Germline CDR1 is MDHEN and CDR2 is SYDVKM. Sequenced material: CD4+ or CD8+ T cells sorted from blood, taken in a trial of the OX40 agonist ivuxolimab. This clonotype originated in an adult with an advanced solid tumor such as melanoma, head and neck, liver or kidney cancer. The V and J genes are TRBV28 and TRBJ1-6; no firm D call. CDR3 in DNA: TGTGCCAGCAGTTTAAACTTTTCACCCCTCCACTTT. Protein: CASSLNFSPLHF. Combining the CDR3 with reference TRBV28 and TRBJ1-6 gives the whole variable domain DVKVTQSSRYLVKRTGEKVFLECVQDMDHENMFWYRQDPGLGLRLIYFSYDVKMKEKGDIPEGYSVSREKKERFSLILESASTNQTSMYLCASSLNFSPLHFGNGTRLTVT.